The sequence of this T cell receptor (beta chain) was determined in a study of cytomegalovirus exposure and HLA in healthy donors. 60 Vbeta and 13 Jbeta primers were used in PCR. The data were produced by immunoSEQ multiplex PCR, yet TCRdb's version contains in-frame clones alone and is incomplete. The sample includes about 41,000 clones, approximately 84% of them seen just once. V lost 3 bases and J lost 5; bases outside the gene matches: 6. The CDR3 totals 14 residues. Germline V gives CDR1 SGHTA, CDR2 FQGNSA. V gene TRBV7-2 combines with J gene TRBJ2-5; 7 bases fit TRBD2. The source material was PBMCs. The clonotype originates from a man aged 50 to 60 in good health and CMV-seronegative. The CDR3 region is CASSFGGSSETQYF. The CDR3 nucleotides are TGTGCCAGCAGCTTCGGCGGGAGTAGTGAGACCCAGTACTTC.